The 11 T cell receptor beta chains reported below all come from one sample, sequenced in a study of T cell responses to AZD1222 COVID-19 vaccine. The data were produced by immunoSEQ multiplex PCR, yet TCRdb's version contains in-frame clones alone and is incomplete. This table holds approximately 150,000 clones, 89% found once. The input for sequencing was peripheral blood, taken 28 days after the second AZD1222 dose. Source of these receptors: an adult who received the AZD1222 COVID-19 vaccine.

V gene TRBV12-5 combines with J gene TRBJ2-2; D is perhaps TRBD1 (6 bases). The germline V gene has CDR1 LGHNT and CDR2 FRNRAP. This CDR3 is 16 amino acids long. V was pared by 1 base and J by 2 bases, with 11 bases between. The CDR3 coding sequence is TGTGCTAGTGGTTTGGGGACAGCTTCTAACACCGGGGAGCTGTTTTTT. Translation gives CASGLGTASNTGELFF.

The chain recombines TRBV7-2 with TRBJ2-4, with 8 positions matching TRBD1. After removal of 0 bases from V and 7 bases from J, the junction contained 5 bases not matched to a gene. Per germline, CDR1 SGHTA and CDR2 FQGNSA. The CDR3 has 15 amino acids. CDR3 residues: CASSLARTGMNIQYF. The CDR3 DNA follows: TGTGCCAGCAGCTTAGCCCGGACAGGGATGAACATTCAGTACTTC.

The rearrangement uses TRBV5-6 and TRBJ2-1; TRBD2 might be the D (6 bases). CDR3 length: 15 amino acids. Trimming took 0 bases from V and 4 from J, leaving 11 bases between them. The germline V gene encodes CDR1 SGHDT and CDR2 YYEEEE. The CDR3 region is CASSLGVGGYNEQFF. CDR3 DNA sequence: TGTGCCAGCAGCTTGGGAGTGGGAGGATACAATGAGCAGTTCTTC.

V gene TRBV30 combines with J gene TRBJ1-5; tentatively, D is TRBD1 (5 bases). The germline V gene has CDR1 GTSNPN and CDR2 SVGIG (reference sequence). This CDR3 has 12 residues. Trimming cost V 3 bases and J 7 bases, with 10 bases left between them. CDR3 sequence: CAWSGAGQPQHF. In nucleotides, the CDR3 is TGTGCCTGGAGCGGGGCGGGCCAGCCCCAGCATTTT.

The gene calls are TRBV2 and TRBJ2-1; 12 nucleotides align to TRBD2. Germline-derived CDR1 and CDR2 are SNHLY and FYNNEI. After removal of 6 bases from V and 7 bases from J, the junction contained 4 bases not matched to a gene. The CDR3 sequence is 14 residues long. CDR3 sequence reads: CASRLAGGNNEQFF. The CDR3 bases are TGTGCCAGCAGACTAGCGGGAGGTAATAATGAGCAGTTCTTC. The full variable domain, with the rest looked up from reference TRBV2 and TRBJ2-1, is EPEVTQTPSHQVTQMGQEVILRCVPISNHLYFYWYRQILGQKVEFLVSFYNNEISEKSEIFDDQFSVERPDGSNFTLKIRSTKLEDSAMYFCASRLAGGNNEQFFGPGTRLTVL.

The chain joins TRBV6-1 to TRBJ1-5; a weak D match, TRBD1 (6 bases). The CDR3 sequence is 14 residues long. Germline V gene lookup returns CDR1 MNHNS and CDR2 SASEGT. The V gene lost 1 base and the J gene lost 6 bases, with 10 bases spanning the gap. The CDR3 reads CASSEVVGAQPQHF. As DNA, the CDR3 is TGTGCCAGCAGTGAAGTTGTGGGGGCTCAGCCCCAGCATTTT.

J is TRBJ2-7 and V is TRBV3-1 (or the pseudogene TRBV3-2); maybe TRBD2 (6 bases). Trimming cost V 4 bases and J 5 bases, with 15 bases left between them. The CDR3 contains 14 residues. Germline V gene data show CDR1 as LGHDT and CDR2 as YNNKEL (reference sequence). CDR3 region: CASSPGLNPHEQYF. CDR3 coding DNA: TGTGCCAGCAGCCCGGGACTGAATCCCCACGAGCAGTACTTC.

This sequence joins TRBV5-1 and TRBJ1-5, with a possible D match to TRBD1 (5 bases). Germline-derived CDR1 and CDR2 are SGHRS and YFSETQ. V was trimmed by 4 bases and J by 2 bases, leaving 19 bases between them. This CDR3 region has 17 residues. In nucleotides, the CDR3 is TGCGCCAGCAGCCCGGGGGACCTCCTCTCTGGCAATCAGCCCCAGCATTTT. Its translation is CASSPGDLLSGNQPQHF.

This rearrangement joins TRBV9 to TRBJ1-2; D might be TRBD1 (6 bases). Germline assignment: CDR1 SGDLS and CDR2 YYNGEE. The CDR3 consists of 15 residues. Trimming removed 5 bases from V and 6 bases from J, with 20 bases in between. CDR3 in DNA: TGTGCCAGCAGTAATAACGGGGGCACCGGGGATGGCTACACCTTC. Translated, it gives CASSNNGGTGDGYTF.

The rearrangement links TRBV5-6 to TRBJ1-2; D is undetermined. Germline V gene data show CDR1 as SGHDT and CDR2 as YYEEEE. The CDR3 loop spans 15 amino acids. V was cut by 1 base and J by 3 bases, with 13 bases left in between. The CDR3 spells CASSLLRDSYYGYTF. Here the CDR3 DNA reads TGTGCCAGCAGCTTGCTTAGAGATTCATACTATGGCTACACCTTC. Full variable domain (rest looked up from reference TRBV5-6 and TRBJ1-2): DAGVTQSPTHLIKTRGQQVTLRCSPKSGHDTVSWYQQALGQGPQFIFQYYEEEERQRGNFPDRFSGHQFPNYSSELNVNALLLGDSALYLCASSLLRDSYYGYTFGSGTRLTVV.

The chain recombines TRBV27 with TRBJ2-2, with D possibly matching TRBD2 (5 bases). CDR1 MNHEY and CDR2 SMNVEV come from the germline V gene (reference sequence). The CDR3 extends over 15 amino acids. V lost 2 bases and J lost 5, with 12 bases in between. In nucleotides, the CDR3 is TGTGCCAGCAGTTTAAATAGTGCGGGTACCGGGGAGCTGTTTTTT. It yields the protein CASSLNSAGTGELFF.